This is a list of T cell receptor beta chains from one sample in a study of identifying expanded T cells in peripheral blood. Produced via immunoSEQ multiplex PCR; TCRdb's table is partial and in-frame only. The profile shows approximately 110,000 clones, approximately 90% of them singletons. Sequences were obtained from blood. The source is a person aged 18-69 years in good health. Each CDR3 is given with its conserved first and last residue. D genes are given only for firm matches. Not every row has a clone size; where given, it reads once, few, many or a size class.

. . TRBJ2-7 TRBV28 TGTGCCAGCAGTTTAATAGGGCAGGCCTACGAGCAGTACTTC CASSLIGQAYEQYF
. TRBD1 TRBJ2-3 TRBV9 TGTGCCAGCAGCGTAGACGGGACAGACACAGATACGCAGTATTTT CASSVDGTDTDTQYF
. . TRBJ1-6 TRBV7-2 TGTGCCAGCAGCCTAAGGTGGACGGACAATTCACCCCTCCACTTT CASSLRWTDNSPLHF
. . TRBJ2-1 TRBV7-2 TGTGCCAGCAGCTTAGGTGCAAACTCCTACAATGAGCAGTTCTTC CASSLGANSYNEQFF
. . TRBJ1-1 TRBV6-5 TGTGCCAGCAGGTCAGGACAGAACACTGAAGCTTTCTTT CASRSGQNTEAFF
. . TRBJ1-1 TRBV7-9 TGTGCCAGCAGCTCAAACAGAGAGAACACTGAAGCTTTCTTT CASSSNRENTEAFF
few . TRBJ1-5 TRBV7-9 TGTGCCAGCAGCTTAGTCAGTCATCAGCCCCAGCATTTT CASSLVSHQPQHF
. . TRBJ1-5 TRBV7-2 TGTGCCAGCAGCTTCGGTAGCAATCAGCCCCAGCATTTT CASSFGSNQPQHF
. TRBD1 TRBJ1-2 TRBV18 TGTGCCAGCTCACCACGAGGGTGGACAGGCTTGGGTAGCTACACCTTC CASSPRGWTGLGSYTF
. TRBD1 TRBJ2-5 TRBV2 TGTGCCAGCTGGGACAGGGGGCGACAAGAGACCCAGTACTTC CASWDRGRQETQYF
once . TRBJ2-7 TRBV19 TGTGCCAGTAGTAGGCGGGACTTCTACGAGCAGTACTTC CASSRRDFYEQYF
. . TRBJ1-1 TRBV5-1 TGCGCCAGCAGCTTGGGGGTAGTGGGGCCCAACACTGAAGCTTTCTTT CASSLGVVGPNTEAFF
once . TRBJ2-3 TRBV29-1 TGCAGCGCGTTACAGGACACCCGCACAGATACGCAGTATTTT CSALQDTRTDTQYF
. . TRBJ2-7 TRBV18 TGTGCCAGCACCGGGGATCTAGGGAGCGAGCAGTACTTC CASTGDLGSEQYF
. . TRBJ1-3 TRBV18 TGTGCCAGCTCACCCCAGGAGGACTCTGGAAACACCATATATTTT CASSPQEDSGNTIYF
. . TRBJ1-1 TRBV5-8 TGTGCCAGCAGCTTGGTTGGGAATCTCTTGAACACTGAAGCTTTCTTT CASSLVGNLLNTEAFF
. TRBD2 TRBJ2-4 TRBV4-2 TGTGCCAGCAGCCAAGTTACTAGCGGACTAGCCAAAAACATTCAGTACTTC CASSQVTSGLAKNIQYF
. . TRBJ2-7 TRBV28 TGTGCCAGCAGCTCGCCCGAGTGGCCCTGGGAGGGGGGGTACTTC CASSSPEWPWEGGYF
. . TRBJ2-3 TRBV6-1 TGTGCCAGCAGTGTACTAGGCGGGGCGACAGATACGCAGTATTTT CASSVLGGATDTQYF
. TRBD1 TRBJ1-1 TRBV19 TGTGCCAGTAGTATTGGGACAGGGTATTATGGCGCTGAAGCTTTCTTT CASSIGTGYYGAEAFF
. TRBD1 TRBJ2-7 TRBV7-2 TGTGCCAGCAGCTTAGGAGTAGGGACAGTGGGCGAGCAGTACTTC CASSLGVGTVGEQYF
. TRBD1 TRBJ1-6 TRBV6-5 TGTGCCAGCAGTTACTTTACAGGGGCAGGTACACCCCTCCACTTT CASSYFTGAGTPLHF